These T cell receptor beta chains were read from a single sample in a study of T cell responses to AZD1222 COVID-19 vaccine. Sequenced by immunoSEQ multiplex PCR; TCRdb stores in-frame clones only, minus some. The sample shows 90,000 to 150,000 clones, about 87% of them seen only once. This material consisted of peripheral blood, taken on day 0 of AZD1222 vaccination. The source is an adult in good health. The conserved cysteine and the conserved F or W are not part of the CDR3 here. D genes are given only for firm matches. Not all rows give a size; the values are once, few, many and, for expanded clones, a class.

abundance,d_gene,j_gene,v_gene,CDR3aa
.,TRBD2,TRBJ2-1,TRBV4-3,ASSQDFWAGGPDEQF
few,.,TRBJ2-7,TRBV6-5,ASSYSVVSAYEQY
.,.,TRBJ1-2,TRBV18,ASSPNGLYGYT
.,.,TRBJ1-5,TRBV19,ASNSGLYSNQPQH
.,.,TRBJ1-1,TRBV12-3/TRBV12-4,ASSPGRVREAF
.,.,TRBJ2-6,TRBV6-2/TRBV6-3,ASSTSGANVLT
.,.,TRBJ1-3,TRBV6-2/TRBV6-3,ASSYSRGNTIY
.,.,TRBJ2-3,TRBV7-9,ASSRGTDTQY
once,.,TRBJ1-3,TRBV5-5,ASSQAGVSGNTIY
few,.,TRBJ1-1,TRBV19,ASKGINMNTEAF
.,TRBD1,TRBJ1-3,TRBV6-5,ASTETGDSGNTIY
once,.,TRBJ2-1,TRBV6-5,ASSYRGSSYNEQF
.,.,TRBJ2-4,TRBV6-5,ASTSKNIQY
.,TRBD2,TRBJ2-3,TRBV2,ASSEGLVSDTQY
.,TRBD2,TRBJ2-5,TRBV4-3,ASSQAPSGGAQETQY
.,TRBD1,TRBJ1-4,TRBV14,ASSLRGQGATNEKLF
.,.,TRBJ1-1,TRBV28,ATGDTLNTEAF
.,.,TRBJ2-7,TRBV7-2,ASSLGTSSPWSYEQY
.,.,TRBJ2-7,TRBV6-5,ASSYGRQHTYEQY
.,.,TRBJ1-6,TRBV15,ATSRDAGENSPLH
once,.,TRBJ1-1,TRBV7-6,ASSLAAFTEAF
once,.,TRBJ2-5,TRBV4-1,ASSHSTTQGGETQY
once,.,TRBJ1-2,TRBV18,ASSPLDAGGYT
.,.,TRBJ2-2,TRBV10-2,ASRAENTGELF
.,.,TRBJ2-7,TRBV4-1,ASSQDRGPYEQY
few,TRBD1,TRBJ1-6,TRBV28,ASSQGQGTFRSPLH
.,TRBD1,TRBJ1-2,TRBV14,ASSQGGRGQNGYT
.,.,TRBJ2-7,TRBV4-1,ASSQGQTYEQY
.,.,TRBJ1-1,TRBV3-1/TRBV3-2,ASSQKFYYEAF
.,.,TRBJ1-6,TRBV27,ASSLRGVAQFYNSPLH
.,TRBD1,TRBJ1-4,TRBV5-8,ASSLDPGRGLKKLF
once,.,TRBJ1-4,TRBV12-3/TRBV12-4,ASSSHGSEKLF
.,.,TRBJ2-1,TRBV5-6,ASSVDISSYNEQF
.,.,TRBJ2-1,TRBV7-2,ASSLAGRAGGNEQF
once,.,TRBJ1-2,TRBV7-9,ASSLVTSLTYGYT
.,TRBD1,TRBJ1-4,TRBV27,ASSLDRTGDTTNEKLF
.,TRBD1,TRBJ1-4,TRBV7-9,ASSLGGQRVNEKLF
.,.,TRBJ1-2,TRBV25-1,ASSEEGRSEGYT
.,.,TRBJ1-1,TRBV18,ASSYSARVTEAF
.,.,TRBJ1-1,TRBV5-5,ASSLQASSTEAF
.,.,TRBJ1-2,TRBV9,ASSEQVAPDYGYT
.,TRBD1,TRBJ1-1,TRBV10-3,AIRGQGFSNTEAF
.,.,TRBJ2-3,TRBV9,ASSVGLGWSTDTQY
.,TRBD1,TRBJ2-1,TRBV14,ASSLRDRGHHNEQF
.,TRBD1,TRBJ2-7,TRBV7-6,ASSQGAAYEQY
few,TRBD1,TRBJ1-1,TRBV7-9,ASSVYPSTGARRTEAF
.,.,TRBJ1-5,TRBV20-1,SASVGLNQPQH
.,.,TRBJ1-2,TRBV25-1,ASSELIGRYT
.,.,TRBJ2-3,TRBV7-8,ASSLISGTDTQY
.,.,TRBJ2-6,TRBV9,ASRSGSSGANVLT
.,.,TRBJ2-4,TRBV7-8,ASSLDFQQGSKNIQY
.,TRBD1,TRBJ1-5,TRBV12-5,ASGLDRGISNQPQH
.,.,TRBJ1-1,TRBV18,ASSFGTEAF
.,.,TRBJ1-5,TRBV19,ASSILGPGSNQPQH
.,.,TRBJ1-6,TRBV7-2,ASTVGNSPLH
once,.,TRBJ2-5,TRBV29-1,SVKKGETQY
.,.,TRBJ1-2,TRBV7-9,ASSLGGPYGYT
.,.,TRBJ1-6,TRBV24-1,ATSEGQPGAPLH
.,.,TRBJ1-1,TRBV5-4,ASSLRDRPPEAF